This T cell receptor beta chain was sequenced in a study of blood T cell repertoires in COVID-19. Study as a whole: COVID-19 samples, acute and convalescent, were from the United States, Italy and Spain. From T cells, B-cell-depleted T cells, or PBMCs came the material, which was cDNA or gDNA.

The repertoire was sequenced with immunoSEQ multiplex PCR; TCRdb's copy has only in-frame clones and lacks some. This repertoire shows some 250,000 clones, about 89% found once; its top ten account for 1.2%. CDR3 size: 15 residues. V lost 3 bases to trimming and J lost 2 bases, with 14 bases between them. CDR1 is MGHRA, CDR2 YSYEKL, per germline. The chain couples TRBV4-1 to TRBJ2-7, with D perhaps matching TRBD2 (5 bases). The clonotype comes from a human donor in a cohort exposed to, infected with or recovered from COVID-19 (not recorded which). The donor label of this sample is uncertain. The sequenced sample was PBMCs or T cells enriched from blood (not recorded which). This CDR3 is CASSHGSLGTYEQYF. The DNA of the CDR3 is TGCGCCAGCAGCCACGGTTCGCTCGGGACCTACGAGCAGTACTTC.